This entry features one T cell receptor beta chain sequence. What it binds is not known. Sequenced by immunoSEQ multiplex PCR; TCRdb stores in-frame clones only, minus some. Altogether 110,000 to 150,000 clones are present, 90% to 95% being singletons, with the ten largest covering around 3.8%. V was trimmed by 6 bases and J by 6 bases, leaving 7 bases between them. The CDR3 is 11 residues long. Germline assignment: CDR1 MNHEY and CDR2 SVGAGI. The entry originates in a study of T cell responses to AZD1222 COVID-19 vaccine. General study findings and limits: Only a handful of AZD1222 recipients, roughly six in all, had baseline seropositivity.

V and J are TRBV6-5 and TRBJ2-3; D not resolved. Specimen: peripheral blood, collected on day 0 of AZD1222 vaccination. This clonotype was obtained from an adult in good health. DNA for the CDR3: TGTGCCAGCAGGACATACGATACGCAGTATTTT. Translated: CASRTYDTQYF.